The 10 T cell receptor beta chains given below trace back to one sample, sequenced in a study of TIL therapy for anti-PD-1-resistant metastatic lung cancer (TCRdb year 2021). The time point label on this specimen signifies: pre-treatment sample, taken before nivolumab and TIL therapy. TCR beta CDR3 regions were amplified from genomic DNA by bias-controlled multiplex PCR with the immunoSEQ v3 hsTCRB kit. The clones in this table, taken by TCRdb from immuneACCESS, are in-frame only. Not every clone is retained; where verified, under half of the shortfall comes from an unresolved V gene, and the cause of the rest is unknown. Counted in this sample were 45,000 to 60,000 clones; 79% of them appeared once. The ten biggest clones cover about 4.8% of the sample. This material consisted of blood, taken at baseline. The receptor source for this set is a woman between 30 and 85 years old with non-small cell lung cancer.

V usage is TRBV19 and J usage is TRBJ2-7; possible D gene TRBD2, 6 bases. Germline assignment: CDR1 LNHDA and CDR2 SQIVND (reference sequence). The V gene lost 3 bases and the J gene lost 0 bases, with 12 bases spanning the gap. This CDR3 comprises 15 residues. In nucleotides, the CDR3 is TGTGCCAGTAGTATGGTCGGGAGAAGCTCCTACGAGCAGTACTTC. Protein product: CASSMVGRSSYEQYF.

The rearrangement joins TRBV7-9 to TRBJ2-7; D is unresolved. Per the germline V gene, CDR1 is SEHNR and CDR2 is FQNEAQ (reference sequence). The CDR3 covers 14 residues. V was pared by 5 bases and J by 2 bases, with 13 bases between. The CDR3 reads CASSPGPNTYEQYF. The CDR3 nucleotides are TGTGCCAGCAGCCCCGGGCCCAATACCTACGAGCAGTACTTC.

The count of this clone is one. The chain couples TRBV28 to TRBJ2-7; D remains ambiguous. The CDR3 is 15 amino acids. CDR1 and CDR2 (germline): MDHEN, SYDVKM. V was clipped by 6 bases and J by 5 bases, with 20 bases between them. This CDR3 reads CASRPERTAYHEQYF. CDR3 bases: TGTGCCAGCAGACCCGAACGGACGGCTTACCACGAGCAGTACTTC.

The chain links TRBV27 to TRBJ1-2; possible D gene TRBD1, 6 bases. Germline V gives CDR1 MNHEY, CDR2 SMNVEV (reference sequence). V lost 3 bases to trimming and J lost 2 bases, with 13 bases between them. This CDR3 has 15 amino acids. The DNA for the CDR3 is TGTGCCAGCAGTTTGGCCAGACAGGAAAACTATGGCTACACCTTC. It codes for CASSLARQENYGYTF.

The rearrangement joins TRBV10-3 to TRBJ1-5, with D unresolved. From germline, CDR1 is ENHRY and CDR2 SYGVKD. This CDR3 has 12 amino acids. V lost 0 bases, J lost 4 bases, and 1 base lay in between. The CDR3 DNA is TGTGCCATCAGTGAGTCGAATCAGCCCCAGCATTTT. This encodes CAISESNQPQHF.

The DNA for the CDR3 is TGCAGTGCTAGAGAGGAGACCCAGTACTTC. Amino acids: CSAREETQYF. This chain joins TRBV20-1 and TRBJ2-5; D is unclear. CDR1 is DFQATT, CDR2 SNEGSKA, per germline (reference sequence). Trimming shortened V by 0 bases and J by 5 bases, and 1 base separated the two germline ends. CDR3 length: 10 amino acids.

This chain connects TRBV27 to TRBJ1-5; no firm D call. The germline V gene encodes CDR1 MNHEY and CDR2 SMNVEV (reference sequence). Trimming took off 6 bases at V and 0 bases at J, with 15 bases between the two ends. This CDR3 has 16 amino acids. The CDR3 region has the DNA TGTGCCAGCAGCCCCTCGGGTGGTCATAGCAATCAGCCCCAGCATTTT. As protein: CASSPSGGHSNQPQHF.

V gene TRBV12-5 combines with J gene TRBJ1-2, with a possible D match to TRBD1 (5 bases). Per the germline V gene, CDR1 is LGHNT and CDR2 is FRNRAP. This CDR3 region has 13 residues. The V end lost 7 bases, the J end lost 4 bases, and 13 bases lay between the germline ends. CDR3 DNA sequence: TGTGCTAGTGCCCAGGACGGGACCTATGGCTACACCTTC. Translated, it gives CASAQDGTYGYTF.

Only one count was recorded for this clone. DNA of the CDR3: TGTGCCAGCAGTTCCCAGCAGGGCCTAAGGGGTGAAGCTTTCTTT. Amino acid sequence: CASSSQQGLRGEAFF. The chain joins TRBV28 to TRBJ1-1, with D maybe TRBD1 (5 bases). Germline V gene lookup returns CDR1 MDHEN and CDR2 SYDVKM. This CDR3 is built from 15 residues. Between the trimmed V and J ends, which lost 4 bases and 7 bases, there was a span of 19 bases.

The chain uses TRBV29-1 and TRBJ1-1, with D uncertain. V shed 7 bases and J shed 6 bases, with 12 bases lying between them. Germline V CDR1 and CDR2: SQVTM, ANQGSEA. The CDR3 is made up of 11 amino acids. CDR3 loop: CSADQAPEAFF. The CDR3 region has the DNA TGCAGCGCGGATCAGGCCCCTGAAGCTTTCTTT. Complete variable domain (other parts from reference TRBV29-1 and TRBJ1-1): SAVISQKPSRDICQRGTSLTIQCQVDSQVTMMFWYRQQPGQSLTLIATANQGSEATYESGFVIDKFPISRPNLTFSTLTVSNMSPEDSSIYLCSADQAPEAFFGQGTRLTVV.